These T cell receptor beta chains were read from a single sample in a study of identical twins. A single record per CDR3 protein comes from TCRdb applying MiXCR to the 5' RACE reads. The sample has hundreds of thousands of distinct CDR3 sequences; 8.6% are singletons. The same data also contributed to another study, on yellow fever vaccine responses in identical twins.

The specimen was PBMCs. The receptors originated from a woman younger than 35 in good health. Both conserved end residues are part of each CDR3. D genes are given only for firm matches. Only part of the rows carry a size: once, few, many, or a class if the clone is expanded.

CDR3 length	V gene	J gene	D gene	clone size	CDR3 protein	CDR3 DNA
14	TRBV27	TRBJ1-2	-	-	CASSSQTGQAGYTF	TGTGCCAGCAGTTCCCAGACAGGTCAGGCTGGCTACACCTTC
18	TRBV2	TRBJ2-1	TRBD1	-	CASSTGILPGTGNNEQFF	TGTGCCAGCAGCACCGGAATACTTCCCGGGACAGGTAACAATGAGCAGTTCTTC
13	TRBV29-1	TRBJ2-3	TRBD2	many	CSVPGGGSDTQYF	TGCAGCGTTCCCGGGGGGGGATCCGATACGCAGTATTTT
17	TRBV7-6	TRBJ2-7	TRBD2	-	CASSLKGLAGDPREQYF	TGTGCCAGCAGCCTTAAAGGACTAGCGGGAGATCCGAGGGAGCAGTACTTC
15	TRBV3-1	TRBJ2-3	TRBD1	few	CASSWTGDYTDTQYF	TGTGCCAGCAGCTGGACAGGGGACTACACAGATACGCAGTATTTT
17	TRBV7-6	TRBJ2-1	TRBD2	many	CASSLGAGFSSYNEQFF	TGTGCCAGCAGCTTAGGAGCGGGGTTCAGCTCCTACAATGAGCAGTTCTTC
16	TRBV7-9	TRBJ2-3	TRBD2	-	CASSLLPSGRVDTQYF	TGTGCCAGCAGCTTATTGCCTAGCGGGAGGGTAGATACGCAGTATTTT
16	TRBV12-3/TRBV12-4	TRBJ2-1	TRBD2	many	CASSFYSGRAGNEQFF	TGTGCCAGCAGCTTCTATAGCGGGAGGGCCGGGAATGAGCAGTTCTTC
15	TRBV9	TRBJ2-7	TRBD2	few	CASSVDTSGVYEQYF	TGTGCCAGCAGCGTAGACACTAGCGGGGTCTACGAGCAGTACTTC
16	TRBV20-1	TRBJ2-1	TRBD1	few	CSAPQVGTGTYNEQFF	TGCAGTGCGCCACAGGTTGGGACAGGGACTTACAATGAGCAGTTCTTC
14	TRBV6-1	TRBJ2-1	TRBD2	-	CASRRLAGGSEQFF	TGTGCCAGCAGGAGACTAGCGGGAGGTAGTGAGCAGTTCTTC
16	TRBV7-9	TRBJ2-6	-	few	CASSPGHNSGANVLTF	TGTGCCAGCAGCCCGGGACACAACTCTGGGGCCAACGTCCTGACTTTC
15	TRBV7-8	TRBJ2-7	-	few	CASSRTGSFSYEQYF	TGTGCCAGCAGCAGAACCGGGAGCTTCTCCTACGAGCAGTACTTC
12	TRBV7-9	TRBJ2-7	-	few	CASSLLRWGQYF	TGTGCCAGCAGCTTACTAAGGTGGGGGCAGTACTTC
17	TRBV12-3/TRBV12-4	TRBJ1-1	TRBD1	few	CASSHTGQGAWDTEAFF	TGTGCCAGCAGTCACACGGGACAGGGGGCCTGGGACACTGAAGCTTTCTTT
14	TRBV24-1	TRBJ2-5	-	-	CATSDTALQETQYF	TGTGCCACCAGTGACACAGCGCTCCAAGAGACCCAGTACTTC
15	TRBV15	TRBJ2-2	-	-	CATSRDVPATGELFF	TGTGCCACCAGCAGAGATGTACCGGCCACCGGGGAGCTGTTTTTT
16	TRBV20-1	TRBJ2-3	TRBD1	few	CSARDGEGQGTDTQYF	TGCAGTGCTAGAGATGGAGAGGGACAGGGCACAGATACGCAGTATTTT
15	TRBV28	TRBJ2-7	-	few	CASSSPSGLFYEQYF	TGTGCCAGCAGTTCCCCCAGTGGATTGTTCTACGAGCAGTACTTC
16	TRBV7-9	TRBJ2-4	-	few	CASRVDRGLAKNIQYF	TGTGCCAGCAGAGTAGACCGCGGTTTGGCCAAAAACATTCAGTACTTC
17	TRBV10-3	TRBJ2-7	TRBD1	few	CAISDRDRAGFSYEQYF	TGTGCCATCAGTGACCGTGACAGGGCCGGATTCTCCTACGAGCAGTACTTC
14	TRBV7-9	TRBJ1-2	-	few	CASTYKARPELYTF	TGTGCCAGCACCTATAAAGCCCGGCCTGAACTCTACACCTTC
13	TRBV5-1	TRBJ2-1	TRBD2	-	CASSFERGNEQFF	TGCGCCAGCAGCTTTGAGCGGGGGAATGAGCAGTTCTTC
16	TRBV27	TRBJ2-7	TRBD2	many	CASSPSSGGPFYEQYF	TGTGCCAGCAGTCCCTCTAGCGGGGGGCCGTTTTACGAGCAGTACTTC
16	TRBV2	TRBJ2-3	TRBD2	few	CASTWTSGGITDTQYF	TGTGCCAGCACTTGGACTAGCGGGGGGATCACAGATACGCAGTATTTT
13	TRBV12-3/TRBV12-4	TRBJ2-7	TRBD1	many	CASSWTGGYEQYF	TGTGCCAGCAGTTGGACAGGGGGGTACGAGCAGTACTTC
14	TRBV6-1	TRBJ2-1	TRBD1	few	CASARQGSGNEQFF	TGTGCCAGCGCCCGACAGGGGTCCGGGAATGAGCAGTTCTTC
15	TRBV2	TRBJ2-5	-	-	CASTRARRGQETQYF	TGTGCCAGCACGAGGGCCCGAAGGGGACAAGAGACCCAGTACTTC
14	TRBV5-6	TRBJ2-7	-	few	CASSAAGLSYEQYF	TGTGCCAGCAGCGCCGCGGGACTCTCCTACGAGCAGTACTTC
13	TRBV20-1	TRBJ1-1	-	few	CSDQTILNTEAFF	TGCAGTGACCAGACAATATTGAACACTGAAGCTTTCTTT
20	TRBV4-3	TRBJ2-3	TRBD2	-	CASSQDSLTSGRAVKDTQYF	TGCGCCAGCAGCCAAGATAGTTTGACTAGCGGGAGGGCCGTAAAAGATACGCAGTATTTT
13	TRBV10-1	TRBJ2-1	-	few	CASSGSGIDEQFF	TGCGCCAGCAGTGGTTCCGGAATCGATGAGCAGTTCTTC
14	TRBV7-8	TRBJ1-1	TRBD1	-	CASFFGQGNTEAFF	TGTGCCAGCTTTTTCGGACAGGGTAACACTGAAGCTTTCTTT
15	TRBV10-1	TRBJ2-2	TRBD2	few	CASSESGGRAGELFF	TGCGCCAGCAGTGAGTCTGGGGGGAGGGCCGGGGAGCTGTTTTTT
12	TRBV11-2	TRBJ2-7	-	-	CASSLGKNEQYF	TGTGCCAGCAGCTTAGGAAAGAACGAGCAGTACTTC
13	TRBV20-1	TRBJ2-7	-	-	CSALVGGPGEQYF	TGCAGTGCCCTGGTAGGGGGGCCAGGGGAGCAGTACTTC
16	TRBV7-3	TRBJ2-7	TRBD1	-	CASSFTFGTGFYEQYF	TGTGCCAGCAGCTTTACGTTTGGGACAGGGTTCTACGAGCAGTACTTC
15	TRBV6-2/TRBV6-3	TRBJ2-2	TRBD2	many	CASSRLLAGVGELFF	TGTGCCAGCAGTCGATTATTAGCGGGAGTCGGGGAGCTGTTTTTT
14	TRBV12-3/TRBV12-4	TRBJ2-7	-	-	CASTLSPSSYEQYF	TGTGCCAGCACCCTAAGCCCCTCTTCCTACGAGCAGTACTTC
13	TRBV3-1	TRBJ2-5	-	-	CASTDQKGRNQYF	TGTGCCAGCACCGACCAAAAGGGTCGGAACCAGTACTTC
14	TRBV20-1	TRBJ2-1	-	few	CSARAQGGYNEQFF	TGCAGTGCTAGAGCCCAGGGTGGGTACAATGAGCAGTTCTTC
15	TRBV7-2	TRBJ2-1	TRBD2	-	CASGGLAGQTNEQFF	TGTGCCAGCGGGGGACTAGCGGGACAAACAAATGAGCAGTTCTTC
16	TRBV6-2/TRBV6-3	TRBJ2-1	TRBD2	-	CASSRTSGKAYNEQFF	TGTGCCAGCAGCCGGACTAGCGGCAAAGCGTACAATGAGCAGTTCTTC
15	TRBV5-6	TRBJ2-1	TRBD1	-	CASSFSDRGLLEQFF	TGTGCCAGCAGCTTCTCGGACAGGGGGCTCCTAGAGCAGTTCTTC
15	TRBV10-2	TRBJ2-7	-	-	CASRDERSEGSEQYF	TGCGCCAGCAGGGACGAGCGTTCCGAGGGAAGTGAGCAGTACTTC
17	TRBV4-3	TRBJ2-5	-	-	CASSLTGTSRGQKTQYF	TGCGCCAGCAGCCTCACCGGGACATCCCGAGGACAAAAGACCCAGTACTTC
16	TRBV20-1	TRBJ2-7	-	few	CSASRPGVRSSYEQYF	TGCAGTGCTAGCCGGCCTGGGGTTAGGAGCTCCTACGAGCAGTACTTC
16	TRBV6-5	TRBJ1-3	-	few	CASSYSSPSWKNTIYF	TGTGCCAGCAGTTACTCGTCCCCCTCCTGGAAAAACACCATATATTTT
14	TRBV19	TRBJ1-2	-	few	CASSKYQGDYGYTF	TGTGCCAGCTCAAAATATCAGGGAGACTATGGCTACACCTTC
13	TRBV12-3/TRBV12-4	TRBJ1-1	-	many	CASRPTGTTEAFF	TGTGCCAGCAGGCCCACGGGGACCACTGAAGCTTTCTTT
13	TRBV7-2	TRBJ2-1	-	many	CASSLTSRNEQFF	TGTGCCAGCAGCTTAACTAGCCGCAATGAGCAGTTCTTC
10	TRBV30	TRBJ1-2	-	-	CAWRGRGYTF	TGTGCCTGGAGAGGACGGGGCTACACCTTC
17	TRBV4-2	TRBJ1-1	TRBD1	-	CASRQQTTGQGNTEAFF	TGTGCCAGCAGGCAACAGACAACGGGACAGGGGAACACTGAAGCTTTCTTT
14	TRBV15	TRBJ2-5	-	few	CATSSDSNRKTQYF	TGTGCCACCAGCAGCGACAGCAATAGAAAGACCCAGTACTTC
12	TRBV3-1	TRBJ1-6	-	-	CASSAHNSPLHF	TGTGCCAGCAGCGCACATAATTCACCCCTCCACTTT
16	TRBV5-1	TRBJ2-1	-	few	CASSLEWGSSYNEQFF	TGCGCCAGCAGCTTGGAGTGGGGGAGCTCCTACAATGAGCAGTTCTTC